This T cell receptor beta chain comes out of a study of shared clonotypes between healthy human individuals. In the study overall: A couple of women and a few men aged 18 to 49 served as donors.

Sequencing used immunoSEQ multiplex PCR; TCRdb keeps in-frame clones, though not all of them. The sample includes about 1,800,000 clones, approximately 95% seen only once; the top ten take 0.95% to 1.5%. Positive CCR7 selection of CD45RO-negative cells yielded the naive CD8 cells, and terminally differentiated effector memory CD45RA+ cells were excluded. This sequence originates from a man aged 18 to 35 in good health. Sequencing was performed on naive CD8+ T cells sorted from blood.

The CDR3 DNA sequence: TGCGCCAGCAGCTTGGGAGAATATGGCTACACCTTC. Encoded protein: CASSLGEYGYTF. The chain employs TRBV5-1 and TRBJ1-2; D is ambiguous. Trimming took 0 bases from V and 5 from J, leaving 5 bases between them. This CDR3 spans 12 amino acids. Germline V gives CDR1 SGHRS, CDR2 YFSETQ.